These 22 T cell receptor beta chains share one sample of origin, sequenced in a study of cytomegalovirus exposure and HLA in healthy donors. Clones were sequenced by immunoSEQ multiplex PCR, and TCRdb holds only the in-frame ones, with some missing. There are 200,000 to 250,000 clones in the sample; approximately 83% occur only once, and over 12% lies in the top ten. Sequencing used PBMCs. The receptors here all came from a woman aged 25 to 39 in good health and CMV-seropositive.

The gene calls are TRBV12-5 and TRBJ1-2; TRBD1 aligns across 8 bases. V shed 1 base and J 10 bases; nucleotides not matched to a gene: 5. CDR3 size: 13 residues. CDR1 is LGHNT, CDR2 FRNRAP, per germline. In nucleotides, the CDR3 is TGTGCTAGTGGTTTGGGGGACAGGAACTCCTACACCTTC. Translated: CASGLGDRNSYTF.

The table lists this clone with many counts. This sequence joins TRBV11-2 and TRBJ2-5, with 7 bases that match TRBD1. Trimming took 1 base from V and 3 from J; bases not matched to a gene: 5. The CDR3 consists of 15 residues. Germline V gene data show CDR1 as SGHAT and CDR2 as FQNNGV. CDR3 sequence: CASSLGTTGEETQYF. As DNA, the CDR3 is TGTGCCAGCAGCTTAGGTACTACAGGGGAAGAGACCCAGTACTTC. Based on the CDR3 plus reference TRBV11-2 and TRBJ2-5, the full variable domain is EAGVAQSPRYKIIEKRQSVAFWCNPISGHATLYWYQQILGQGPKLLIQFQNNGVVDDSQLPKDRFSAERLKGVDSTLKIQPAKLEDSAVYLCASSLGTTGEETQYFGPGTRLLVL.

The CDR3 sequence is CASISARKQGARYGYTF. CDR3 coding DNA: TGCGCCAGCATTTCCGCCCGAAAACAGGGGGCTAGGTATGGCTACACCTTC. The chain uses TRBV5-1 and TRBJ1-2; 9 nucleotides line up with TRBD1. Germline V gene sequence: CDR1 SGHRS, CDR2 YFSETQ. CDR3 length: 17 amino acids. With V trimmed by 6 bases and J by 5 bases, 17 bases remained unmatched.

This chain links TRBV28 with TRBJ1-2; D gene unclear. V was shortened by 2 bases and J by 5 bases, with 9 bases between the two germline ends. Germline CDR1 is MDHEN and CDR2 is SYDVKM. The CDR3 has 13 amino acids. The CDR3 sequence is CASSLNGGYGYTF. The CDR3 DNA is TGTGCCAGCAGTTTAAATGGAGGGTATGGCTACACCTTC.

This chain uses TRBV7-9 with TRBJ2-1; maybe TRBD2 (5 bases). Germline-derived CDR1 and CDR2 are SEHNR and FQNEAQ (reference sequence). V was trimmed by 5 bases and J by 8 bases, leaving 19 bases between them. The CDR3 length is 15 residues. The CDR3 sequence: CASSRPGLGGDEQFF. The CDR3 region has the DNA TGTGCCAGCAGCCGTCCGGGATTAGGAGGCGATGAGCAGTTCTTC.

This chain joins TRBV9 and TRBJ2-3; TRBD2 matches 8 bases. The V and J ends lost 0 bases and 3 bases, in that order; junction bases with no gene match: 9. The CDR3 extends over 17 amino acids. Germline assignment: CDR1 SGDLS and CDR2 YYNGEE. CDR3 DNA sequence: TGTGCCAGCAGCGTAGTAAAGAGGGGACTAGTGACAGATACGCAGTATTTT. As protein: CASSVVKRGLVTDTQYF.

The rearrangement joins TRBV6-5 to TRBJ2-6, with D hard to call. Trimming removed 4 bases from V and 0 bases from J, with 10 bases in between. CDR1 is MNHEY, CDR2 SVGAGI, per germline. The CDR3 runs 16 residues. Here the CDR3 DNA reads TGTGCCAGCAGTTGGCTGAGTAGCTCTGGGGCCAACGTCCTGACTTTC. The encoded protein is CASSWLSSSGANVLTF.

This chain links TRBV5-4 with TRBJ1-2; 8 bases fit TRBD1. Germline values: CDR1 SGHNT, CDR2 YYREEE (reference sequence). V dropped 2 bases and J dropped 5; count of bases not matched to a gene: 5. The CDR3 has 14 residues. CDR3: CASSLDRGPYGYTF. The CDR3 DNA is TGTGCCAGCAGCTTAGACAGGGGCCCTTATGGCTACACCTTC.

CDR3 region: CASSSPSDPTYEQYF. The CDR3 nucleotides are TGTGCCAGCAGCTCGCCGTCCGACCCAACCTACGAGCAGTACTTC. The chain employs TRBV5-4 and TRBJ2-7; D not certain. Trimming pared 3 bases from V and 2 bases from J, leaving 15 bases between. Germline values: CDR1 SGHNT, CDR2 YYREEE (reference sequence). The CDR3 runs 15 residues.

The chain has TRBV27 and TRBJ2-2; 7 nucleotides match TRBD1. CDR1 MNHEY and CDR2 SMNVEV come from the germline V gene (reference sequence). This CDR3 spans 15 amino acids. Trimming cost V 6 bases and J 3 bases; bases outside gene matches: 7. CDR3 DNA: TGTGCCAGCAGGCCCGGGACAGTCGACACCGGGGAGCTGTTTTTT. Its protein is CASRPGTVDTGELFF.

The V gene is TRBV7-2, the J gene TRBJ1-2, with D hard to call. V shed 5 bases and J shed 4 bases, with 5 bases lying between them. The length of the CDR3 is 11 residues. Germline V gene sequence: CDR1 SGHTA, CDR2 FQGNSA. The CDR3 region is CASSPGYGYTF. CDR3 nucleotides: TGTGCCAGCAGCCCGGGCTATGGCTACACCTTC.

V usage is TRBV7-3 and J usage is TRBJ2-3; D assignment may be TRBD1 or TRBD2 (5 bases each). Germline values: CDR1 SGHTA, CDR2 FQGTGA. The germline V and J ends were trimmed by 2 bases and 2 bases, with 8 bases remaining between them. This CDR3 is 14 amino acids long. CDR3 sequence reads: CASSLSGTTDTQYF. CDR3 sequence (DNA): TGTGCCAGCAGCTTATCCGGGACCACAGATACGCAGTATTTT.

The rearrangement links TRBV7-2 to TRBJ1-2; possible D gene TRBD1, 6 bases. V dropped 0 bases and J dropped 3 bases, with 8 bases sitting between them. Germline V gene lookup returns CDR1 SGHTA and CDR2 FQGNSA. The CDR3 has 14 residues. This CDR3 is CASSLAQGHYGYTF. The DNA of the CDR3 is TGTGCCAGCAGCTTAGCTCAGGGGCACTATGGCTACACCTTC.

This CDR3 reads CASSVDWEPNEKLFF. As DNA, the CDR3 is TGTGCCAGCAGCGTAGATTGGGAACCCAATGAAAAACTGTTTTTT. The J gene is TRBJ1-4, the V gene TRBV9; D uncertain. The CDR3 loop spans 15 amino acids. The germline CDR1 and CDR2 sequences are SGDLS and YYNGEE. V gave up 0 bases and J gave up 5 bases, with 11 bases separating them.

CDR3 sequence: CASSLISGSGYEQYF. In DNA form, the CDR3 reads TGTGCCAGCAGCTTAATTTCGGGATCCGGCTACGAGCAGTACTTC. This chain links TRBV7-2 with TRBJ2-7; a possible D gene is TRBD2 (5 bases). Germline V gene lookup returns CDR1 SGHTA and CDR2 FQGNSA. The CDR3 is made up of 15 amino acids. V shed 2 bases and J shed 3 bases, with 14 bases lying between them.

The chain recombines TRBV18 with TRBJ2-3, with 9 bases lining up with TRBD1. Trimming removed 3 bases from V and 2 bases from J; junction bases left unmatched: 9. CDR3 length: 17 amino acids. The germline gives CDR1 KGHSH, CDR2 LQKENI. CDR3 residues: CASSPKLGTGNTDTQYF. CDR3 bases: TGTGCCAGCTCACCCAAACTCGGGACAGGGAACACAGATACGCAGTATTTT.

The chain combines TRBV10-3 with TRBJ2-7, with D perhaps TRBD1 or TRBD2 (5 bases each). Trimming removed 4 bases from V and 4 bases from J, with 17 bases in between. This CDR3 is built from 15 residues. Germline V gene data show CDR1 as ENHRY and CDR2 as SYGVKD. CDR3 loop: CAISGGEGMGYEQYF. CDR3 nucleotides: TGTGCCATCAGTGGTGGTGAGGGGATGGGTTACGAGCAGTACTTC.

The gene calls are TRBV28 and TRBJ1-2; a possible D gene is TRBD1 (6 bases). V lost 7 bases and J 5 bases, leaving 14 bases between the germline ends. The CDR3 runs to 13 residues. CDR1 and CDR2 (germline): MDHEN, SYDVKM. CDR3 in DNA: TGTGCCAGCAACAAGGACAGATCTTATGGCTACACCTTC. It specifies CASNKDRSYGYTF.

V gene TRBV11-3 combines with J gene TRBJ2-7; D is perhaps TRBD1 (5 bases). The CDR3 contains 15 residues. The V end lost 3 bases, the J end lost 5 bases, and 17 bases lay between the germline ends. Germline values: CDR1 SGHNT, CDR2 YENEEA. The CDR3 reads CASSLVGQGVDEQYF. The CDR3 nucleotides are TGTGCCAGCAGCTTGGTCGGGCAGGGTGTAGACGAGCAGTACTTC.

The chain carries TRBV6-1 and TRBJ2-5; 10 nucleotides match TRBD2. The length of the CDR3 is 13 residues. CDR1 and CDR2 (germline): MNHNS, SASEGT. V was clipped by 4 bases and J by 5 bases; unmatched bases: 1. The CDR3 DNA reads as TGTGCCAGCAGTGGAGCGGGAGGGGAGACCCAGTACTTC. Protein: CASSGAGGETQYF.

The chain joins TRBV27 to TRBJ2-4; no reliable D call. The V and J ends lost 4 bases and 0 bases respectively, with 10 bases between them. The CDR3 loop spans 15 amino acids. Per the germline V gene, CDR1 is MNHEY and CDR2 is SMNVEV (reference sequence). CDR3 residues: CASSSLRLAKNIQYF. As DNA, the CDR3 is TGTGCCAGCAGTTCCCTCAGGTTAGCCAAAAACATTCAGTACTTC.

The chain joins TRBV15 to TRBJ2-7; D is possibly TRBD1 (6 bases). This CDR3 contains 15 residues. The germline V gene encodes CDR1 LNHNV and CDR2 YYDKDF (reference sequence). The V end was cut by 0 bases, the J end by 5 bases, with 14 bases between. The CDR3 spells CATSRDLGQGNEQYF. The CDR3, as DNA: TGTGCCACCAGCAGAGATCTGGGGCAGGGGAACGAGCAGTACTTC.